This record covers a single TCR beta chain. The V gene lost 3 bases and the J gene lost 3 bases, with 12 bases spanning the gap. Germline loops: CDR1 SGDLS, CDR2 YYNGEE. The CDR3 totals 14 residues. This entry belongs to a study of cytomegalovirus exposure and HLA in healthy donors. The PCR used 60 Vbeta and 13 Jbeta primers. The protocol was immunoSEQ multiplex PCR, while the TCRdb copy is restricted to in-frame clones and leaves out a portion. The table lists 100,000 to 140,000 clones, roughly four fifths of them singletons. The chain is built from TRBV9 and TRBJ1-2; possibly TRBD1 for D (6 bases). The clonotype comes from a man aged 18-30 years in good health and CMV-seronegative. Sequencing used PBMCs. CDR3 coding DNA: TGTGCCAGCAGCGCCGACGCAGGGGACTATGGCTACACCTTC. Its translation is CASSADAGDYGYTF. Supplemented by reference TRBV9 and TRBJ1-2, the full variable domain reads DSGVTQTPKHLITATGQRVTLRCSPRSGDLSVYWYQQSLDQGLQFLIQYYNGEERAKGNILERFSAQQFPDLHSELNLSSLELGDSALYFCASSADAGDYGYTFGSGTRLTVV.